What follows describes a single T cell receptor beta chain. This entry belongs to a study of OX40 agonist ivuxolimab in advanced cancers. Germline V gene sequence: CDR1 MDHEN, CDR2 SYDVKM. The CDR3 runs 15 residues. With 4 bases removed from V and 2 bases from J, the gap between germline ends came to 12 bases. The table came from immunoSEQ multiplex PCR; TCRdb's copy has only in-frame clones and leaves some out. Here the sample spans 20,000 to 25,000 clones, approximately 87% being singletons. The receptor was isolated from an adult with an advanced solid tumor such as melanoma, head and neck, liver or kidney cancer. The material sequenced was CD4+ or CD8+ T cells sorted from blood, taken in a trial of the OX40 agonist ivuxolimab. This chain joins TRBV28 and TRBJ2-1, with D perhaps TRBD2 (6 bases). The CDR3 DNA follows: TGTGCCAGCAGTTACGGGACTTATACCTACAATGAGCAGTTCTTC. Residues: CASSYGTYTYNEQFF.